This T cell receptor beta chain was recovered during a study of spatial heterogeneity in lung cancer. Study results and limitations: How many expanded intratumoral alpha and beta TCRs were present tracked the tumor mutation count, which was a count of nonsynonymous mutations. The estimated TCR-seq coverage of tumor T cells amounted to 6% to 7% when looking at alpha chains and more than 11% when looking at beta chains.

The time point here: sample taken at primary tumor resection. There were 72 donors, all of them untreated patients with early-stage non-small cell lung cancer. Worth noting for this clonotype: Its specificity is unknown.

Between the trimmed V and J ends, which lost 2 bases and 5 bases, there was a span of 7 bases. This CDR3 is 12 amino acids long. Germline values: CDR1 MNHEY, CDR2 SVGAGI. One entry per CDR3 protein, called by TCRdb with MiXCR from the 5' RACE reads. The data show approximately 94,000 distinct CDR3 sequences, with approximately 4.4% seen just once and 21% held by the top ten. Here the sequenced sample was lung tumor tissue, taken at surgery. The rearrangement joins TRBV6-5 to TRBJ2-7; D uncertain. This TCR came from a male donor with early-stage non-small cell lung cancer. In nucleotides, the CDR3 is TGTGCCAGCAGTTACGGTGGGAACGAGCAGTACTTC. Translation gives CASSYGGNEQYF.